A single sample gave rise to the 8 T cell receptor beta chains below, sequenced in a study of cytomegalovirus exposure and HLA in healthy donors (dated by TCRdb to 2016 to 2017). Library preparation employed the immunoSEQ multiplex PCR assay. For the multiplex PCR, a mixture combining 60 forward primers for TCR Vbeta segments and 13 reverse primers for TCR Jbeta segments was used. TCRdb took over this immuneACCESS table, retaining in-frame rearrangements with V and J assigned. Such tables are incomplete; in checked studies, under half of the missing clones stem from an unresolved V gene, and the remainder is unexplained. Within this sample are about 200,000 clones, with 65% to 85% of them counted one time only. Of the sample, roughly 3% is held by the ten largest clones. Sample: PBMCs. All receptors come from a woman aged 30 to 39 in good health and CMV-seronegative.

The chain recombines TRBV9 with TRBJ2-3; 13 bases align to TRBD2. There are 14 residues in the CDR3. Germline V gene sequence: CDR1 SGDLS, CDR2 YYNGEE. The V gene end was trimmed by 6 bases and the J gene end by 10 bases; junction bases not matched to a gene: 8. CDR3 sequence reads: CASTELAGGRAQYF. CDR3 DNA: TGTGCCAGCACCGAACTAGCGGGAGGGCGGGCGCAGTATTTT.

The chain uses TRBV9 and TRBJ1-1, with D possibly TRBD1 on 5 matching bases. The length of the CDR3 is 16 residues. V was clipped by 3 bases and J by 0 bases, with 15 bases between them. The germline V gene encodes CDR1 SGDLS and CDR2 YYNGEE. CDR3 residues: CASSEAAGHMNTEAFF. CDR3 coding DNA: TGTGCCAGCAGCGAGGCGGCCGGACACATGAACACTGAAGCTTTCTTT.

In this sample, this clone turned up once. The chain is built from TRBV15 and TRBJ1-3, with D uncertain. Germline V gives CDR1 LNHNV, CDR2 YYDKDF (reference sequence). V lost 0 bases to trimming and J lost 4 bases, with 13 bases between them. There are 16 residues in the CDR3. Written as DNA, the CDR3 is TGTGCCACCAGCAGAGATCGGGGAAACCTAGGAAACACCATATATTTT. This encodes CATSRDRGNLGNTIYF.

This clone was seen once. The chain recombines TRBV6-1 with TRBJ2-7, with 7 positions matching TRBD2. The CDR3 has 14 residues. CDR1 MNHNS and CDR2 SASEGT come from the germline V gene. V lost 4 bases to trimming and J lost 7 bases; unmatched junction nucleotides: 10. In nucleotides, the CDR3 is TGTGCCAGCAGTGTGGGGAGGGGCTGGTCGGAGCAGTACTTC. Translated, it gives CASSVGRGWSEQYF.

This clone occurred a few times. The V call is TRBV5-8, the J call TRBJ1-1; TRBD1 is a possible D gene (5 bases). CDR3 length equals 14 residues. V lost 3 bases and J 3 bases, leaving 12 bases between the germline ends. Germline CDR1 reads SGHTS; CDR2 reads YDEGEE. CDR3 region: CASSSGLWDTEAFF. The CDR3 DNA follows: TGTGCCAGCAGCTCGGGACTGTGGGACACTGAAGCTTTCTTT.

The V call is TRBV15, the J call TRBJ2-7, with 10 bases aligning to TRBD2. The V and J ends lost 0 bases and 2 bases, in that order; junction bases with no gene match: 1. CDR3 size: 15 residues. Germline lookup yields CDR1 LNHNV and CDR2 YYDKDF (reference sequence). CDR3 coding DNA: TGTGCCACCAGCAGAGAAGCGGGAGGGACCTACGAGCAGTACTTC. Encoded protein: CATSREAGGTYEQYF.

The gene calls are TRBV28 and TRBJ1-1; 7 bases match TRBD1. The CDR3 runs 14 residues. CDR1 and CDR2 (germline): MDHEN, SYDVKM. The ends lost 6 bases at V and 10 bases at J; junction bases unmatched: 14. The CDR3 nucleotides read TGTGCCAGCAGCTGGACAGGTTTGGGGGATGTAGCTTTCTTT. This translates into CASSWTGLGDVAFF.

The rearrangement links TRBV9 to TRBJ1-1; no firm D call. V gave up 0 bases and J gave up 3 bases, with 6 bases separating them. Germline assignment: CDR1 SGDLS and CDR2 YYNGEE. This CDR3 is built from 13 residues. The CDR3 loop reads CASSVAPDTEAFF. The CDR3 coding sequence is TGTGCCAGCAGCGTAGCTCCGGACACTGAAGCTTTCTTT.